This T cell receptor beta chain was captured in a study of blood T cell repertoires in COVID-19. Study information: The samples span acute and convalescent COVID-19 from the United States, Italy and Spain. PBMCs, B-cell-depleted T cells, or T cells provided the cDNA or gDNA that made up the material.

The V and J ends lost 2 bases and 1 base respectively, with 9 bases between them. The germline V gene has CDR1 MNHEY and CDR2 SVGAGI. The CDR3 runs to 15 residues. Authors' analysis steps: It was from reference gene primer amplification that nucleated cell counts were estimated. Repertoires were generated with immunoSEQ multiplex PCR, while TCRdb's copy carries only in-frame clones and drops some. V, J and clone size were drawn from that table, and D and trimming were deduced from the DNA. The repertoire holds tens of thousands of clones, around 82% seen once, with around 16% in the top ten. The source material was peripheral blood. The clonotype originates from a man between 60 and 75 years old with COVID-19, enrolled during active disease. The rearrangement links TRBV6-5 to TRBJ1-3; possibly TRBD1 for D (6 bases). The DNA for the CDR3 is TGTGCCAGCAGTTACGGACAGTTGTCTGGAAACACCATATATTTT. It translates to CASSYGQLSGNTIYF.